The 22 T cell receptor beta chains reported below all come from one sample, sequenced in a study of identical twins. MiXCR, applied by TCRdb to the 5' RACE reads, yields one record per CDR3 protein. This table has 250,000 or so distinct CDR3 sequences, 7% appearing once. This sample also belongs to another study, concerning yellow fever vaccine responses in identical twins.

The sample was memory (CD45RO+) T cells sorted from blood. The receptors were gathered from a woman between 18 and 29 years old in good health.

The CDR3 DNA follows: TGTGCCAGCAGCCCCCCGTTAGAGAGCTCCTACAATGAGCAGTTCTTC. Translated: CASSPPLESSYNEQFF. This chain joins TRBV9 and TRBJ2-1, with no clear D. V lost 4 bases, J lost 0 bases, and 14 bases lay in between. This CDR3 region has 16 residues. Germline V lookup: CDR1 SGDLS, CDR2 YYNGEE.

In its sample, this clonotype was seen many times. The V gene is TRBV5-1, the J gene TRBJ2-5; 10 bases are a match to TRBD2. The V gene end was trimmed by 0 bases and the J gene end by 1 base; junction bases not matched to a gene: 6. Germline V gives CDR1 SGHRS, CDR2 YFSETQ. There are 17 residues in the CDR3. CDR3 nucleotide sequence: TGCGCCAGCAGCTTGGGGGGACTAGCGACTAGCCAAGAGACCCAGTACTTC. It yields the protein CASSLGGLATSQETQYF.

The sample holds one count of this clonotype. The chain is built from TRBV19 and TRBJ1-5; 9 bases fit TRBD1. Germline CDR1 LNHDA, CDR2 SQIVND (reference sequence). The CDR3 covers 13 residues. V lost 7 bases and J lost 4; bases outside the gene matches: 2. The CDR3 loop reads CASKDRGNQPQHF. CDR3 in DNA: TGTGCCAGTAAAGACAGGGGGAATCAGCCCCAGCATTTT.

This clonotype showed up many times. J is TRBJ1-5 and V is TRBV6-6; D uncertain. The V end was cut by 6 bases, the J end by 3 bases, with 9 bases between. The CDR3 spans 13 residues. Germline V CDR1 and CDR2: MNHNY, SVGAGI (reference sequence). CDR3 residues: CASRGSINQPQHF. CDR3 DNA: TGTGCCAGCAGGGGGTCTATCAATCAGCCCCAGCATTTT.

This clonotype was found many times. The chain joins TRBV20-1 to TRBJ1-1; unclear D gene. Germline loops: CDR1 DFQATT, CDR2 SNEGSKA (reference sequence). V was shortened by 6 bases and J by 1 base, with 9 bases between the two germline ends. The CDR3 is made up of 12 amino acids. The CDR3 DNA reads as TGCAGTGCCAGACGTCCGAACACTGAAGCTTTCTTT. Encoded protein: CSARRPNTEAFF.

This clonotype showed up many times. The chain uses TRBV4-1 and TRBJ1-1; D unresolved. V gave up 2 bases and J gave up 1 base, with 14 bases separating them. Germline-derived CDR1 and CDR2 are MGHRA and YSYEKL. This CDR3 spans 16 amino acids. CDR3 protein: CASSQHVRVRNTEAFF. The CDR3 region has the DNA TGCGCCAGCAGCCAACATGTTCGGGTGAGGAACACTGAAGCTTTCTTT.

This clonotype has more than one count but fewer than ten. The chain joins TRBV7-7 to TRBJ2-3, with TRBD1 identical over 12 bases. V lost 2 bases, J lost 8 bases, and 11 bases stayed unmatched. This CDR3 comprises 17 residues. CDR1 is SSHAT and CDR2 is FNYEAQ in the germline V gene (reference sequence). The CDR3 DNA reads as TGTGCCAGCAGCTTAAGTCCATCCGGGACAGGGGGCGGTACGCAGTATTTT. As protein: CASSLSPSGTGGGTQYF.

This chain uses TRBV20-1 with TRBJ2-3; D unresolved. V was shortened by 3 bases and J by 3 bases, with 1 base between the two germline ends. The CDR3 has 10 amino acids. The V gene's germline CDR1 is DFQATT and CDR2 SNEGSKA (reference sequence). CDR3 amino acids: CSASTDTQYF. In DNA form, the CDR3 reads TGCAGTGCTAGTACAGATACGCAGTATTTT.

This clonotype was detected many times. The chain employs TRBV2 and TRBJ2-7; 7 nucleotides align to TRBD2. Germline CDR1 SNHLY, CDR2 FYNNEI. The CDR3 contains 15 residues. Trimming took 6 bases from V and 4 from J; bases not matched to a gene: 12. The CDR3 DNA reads TGTGCCAGCAGAGGCACAGCGGGAAAGGGGTACGAGCAGTACTTC. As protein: CASRGTAGKGYEQYF.

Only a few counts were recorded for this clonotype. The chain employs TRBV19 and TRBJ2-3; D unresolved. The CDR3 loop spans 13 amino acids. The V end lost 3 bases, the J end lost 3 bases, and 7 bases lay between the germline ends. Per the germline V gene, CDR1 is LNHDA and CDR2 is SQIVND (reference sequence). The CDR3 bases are TGTGCCAGTAGTATCCCCCCGACAGATACGCAGTATTTT. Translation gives CASSIPPTDTQYF.

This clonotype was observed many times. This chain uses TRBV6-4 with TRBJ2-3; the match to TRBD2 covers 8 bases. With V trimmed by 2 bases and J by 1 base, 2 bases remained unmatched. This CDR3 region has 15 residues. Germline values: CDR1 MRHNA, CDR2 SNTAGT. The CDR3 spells CASSDEAGGTDTQYF. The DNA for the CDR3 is TGTGCCAGCAGTGACGAAGCGGGAGGCACAGATACGCAGTATTTT.

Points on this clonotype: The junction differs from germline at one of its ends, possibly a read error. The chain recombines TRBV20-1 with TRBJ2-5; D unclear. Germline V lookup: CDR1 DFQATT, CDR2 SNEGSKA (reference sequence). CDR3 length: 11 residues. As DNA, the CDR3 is TGCAGTGCTAGAGACCAGGAGACCCAGTACTTC. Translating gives CSARDQETQYF.

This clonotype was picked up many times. CDR3 residues: CASSLGGSYEQYF. The DNA of the CDR3 is TGTGCCAGCAGCTTGGGCGGGAGCTACGAGCAGTACTTC. The genes are TRBV12-3 or TRBV12-4 and TRBJ2-7; 7 bases align to TRBD2. This CDR3 is 13 amino acids long. V shed 6 bases, J shed 3 bases, and the junction held 5 bases outside the gene matches.

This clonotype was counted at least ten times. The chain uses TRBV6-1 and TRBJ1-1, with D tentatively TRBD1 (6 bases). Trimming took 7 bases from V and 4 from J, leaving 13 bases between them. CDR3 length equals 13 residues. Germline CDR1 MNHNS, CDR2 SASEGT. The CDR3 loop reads CASTQGGGTEAFF. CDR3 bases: TGTGCCAGCACGCAAGGAGGGGGCACTGAAGCTTTCTTT.

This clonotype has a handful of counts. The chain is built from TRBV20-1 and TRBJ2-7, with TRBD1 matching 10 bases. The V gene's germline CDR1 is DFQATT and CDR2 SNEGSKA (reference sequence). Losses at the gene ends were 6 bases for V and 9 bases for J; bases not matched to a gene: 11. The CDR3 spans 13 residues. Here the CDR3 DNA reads TGCAGTGCCTATGGACAGGGGGAGATAAGGCAGTACGTC. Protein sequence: CSAYGQGEIRQYV.

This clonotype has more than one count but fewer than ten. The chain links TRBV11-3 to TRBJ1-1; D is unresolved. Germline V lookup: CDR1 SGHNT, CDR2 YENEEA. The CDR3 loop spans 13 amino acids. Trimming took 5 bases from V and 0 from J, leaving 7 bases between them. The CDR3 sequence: CASSPFMNTEAFF. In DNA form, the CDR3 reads TGTGCCAGCAGCCCCTTTATGAACACTGAAGCTTTCTTT. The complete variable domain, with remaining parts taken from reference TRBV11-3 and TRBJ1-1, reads EAGVVQSPRYKIIEKKQPVAFWCNPISGHNTLYWYLQNLGQGPELLIRYENEEAVDDSQLPKDRFSAERLKGVDSTLKIQPAELGDSAVYLCASSPFMNTEAFFGQGTRLTVV.

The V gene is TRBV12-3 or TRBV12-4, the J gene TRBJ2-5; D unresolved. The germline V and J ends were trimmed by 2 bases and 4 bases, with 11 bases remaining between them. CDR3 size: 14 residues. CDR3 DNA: TGTGCCAGCAGTTTACTTGGGGTTGCAGAGACCCAGTACTTC. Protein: CASSLLGVAETQYF.

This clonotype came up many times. CDR3 in amino acids: CASTGGAKETQYF. The CDR3 DNA reads as TGTGCCAGCACGGGAGGGGCAAAAGAGACCCAGTACTTC. The chain carries TRBV12-3 or TRBV12-4 and TRBJ2-5, with 8 bases lining up with TRBD2. The CDR3 is made up of 13 amino acids. V was clipped by 7 bases and J by 3 bases; unmatched bases: 4.

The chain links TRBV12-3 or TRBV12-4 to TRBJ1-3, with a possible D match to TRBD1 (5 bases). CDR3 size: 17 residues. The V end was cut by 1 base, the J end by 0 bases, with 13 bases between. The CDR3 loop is CASSLVEGANSGNTIYF. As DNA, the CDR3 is TGTGCCAGCAGTTTAGTAGAAGGGGCGAACTCTGGAAACACCATATATTTT.

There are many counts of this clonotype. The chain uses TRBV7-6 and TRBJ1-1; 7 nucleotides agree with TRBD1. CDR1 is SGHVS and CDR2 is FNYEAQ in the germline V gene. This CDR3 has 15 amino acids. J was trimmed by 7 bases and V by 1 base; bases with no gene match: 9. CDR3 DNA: TGTGCCAGCAGCTTAGTAGCGAGAGGGACAGATGAAGCTTTCTTT. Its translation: CASSLVARGTDEAFF.

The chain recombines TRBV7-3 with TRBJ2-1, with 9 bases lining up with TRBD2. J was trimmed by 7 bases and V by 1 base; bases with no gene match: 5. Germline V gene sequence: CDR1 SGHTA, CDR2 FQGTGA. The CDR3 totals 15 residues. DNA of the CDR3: TGTGCCAGCAGCTTAATAGCGGGAGCGTTGAATGAGCAGTTCTTC. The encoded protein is CASSLIAGALNEQFF.

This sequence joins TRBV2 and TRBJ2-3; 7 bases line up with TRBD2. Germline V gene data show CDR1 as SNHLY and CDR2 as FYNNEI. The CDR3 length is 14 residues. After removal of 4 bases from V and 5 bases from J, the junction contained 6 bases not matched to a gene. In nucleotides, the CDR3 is TGTGCCAGCAGTGGGGTGATAGCGGGAGATACGCAGTATTTT. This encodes CASSGVIAGDTQYF.